These T cell receptor beta chains were read from a single sample in a study of blood T cell repertoires in COVID-19. The assay was immunoSEQ multiplex PCR, and TCRdb's table has in-frame clones only and misses some. The sample contains under 80,000 clones, about 85% of which appear only once. Sequenced input: peripheral blood. These TCRs come from a man in his sixties or seventies with active COVID-19. CDR3s include the opening cysteine and the closing phenylalanine or tryptophan. Fields, in order: V gene, CDR3 protein.

v_call: TRBV11-3; cdr3_aa: CASSPRSGDTDTQYF
v_call: TRBV11-2; cdr3_aa: CASSLDGGGYNEQFF
v_call: TRBV4-3; cdr3_aa: CASSQEGDSHYEQYF
v_call: TRBV24-1; cdr3_aa: CATSDGRGPSRGGQETQYF
v_call: TRBV3-1/TRBV3-2; cdr3_aa: CASSQDQASYGYTF
v_call: TRBV18; cdr3_aa: CASSPGHSVPEAFF
v_call: TRBV6-4; cdr3_aa: CASSHRDRGAYATNEKLFF
v_call: TRBV19; cdr3_aa: CASTVGPNGYGYTF
v_call: TRBV4-1; cdr3_aa: CASSQDGASGSHSYEQYF
v_call: TRBV11-2; cdr3_aa: CATGGLNTEAFF
v_call: TRBV25-1; cdr3_aa: CASSGTSAPYEQCF